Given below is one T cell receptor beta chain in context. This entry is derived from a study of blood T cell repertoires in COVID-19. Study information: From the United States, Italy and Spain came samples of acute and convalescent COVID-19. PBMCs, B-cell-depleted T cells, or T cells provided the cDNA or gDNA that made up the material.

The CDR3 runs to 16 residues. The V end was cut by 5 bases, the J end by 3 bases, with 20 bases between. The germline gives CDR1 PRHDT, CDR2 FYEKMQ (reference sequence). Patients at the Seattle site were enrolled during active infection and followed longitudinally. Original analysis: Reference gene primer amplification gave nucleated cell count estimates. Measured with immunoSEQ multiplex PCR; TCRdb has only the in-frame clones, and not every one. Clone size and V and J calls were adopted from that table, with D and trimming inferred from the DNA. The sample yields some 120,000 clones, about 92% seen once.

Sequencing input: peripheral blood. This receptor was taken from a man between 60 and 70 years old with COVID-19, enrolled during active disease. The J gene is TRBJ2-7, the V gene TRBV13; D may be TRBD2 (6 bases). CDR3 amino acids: CASSLRVGRRSYEQYF. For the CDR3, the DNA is TGTGCCAGCAGCCTCCGCGTTGGGAGGAGAAGCTACGAGCAGTACTTC.